What follows are 18 T cell receptor beta chains derived from one specimen sequenced in a study of blood T cell repertoires in COVID-19. Only in-frame clones appear in the TCRdb table, and some are missing; sequencing was by immunoSEQ multiplex PCR. The sample lists roughly 200,000 clones; approximately 80% were seen once. The sequencing sample was made of peripheral blood. Receptor source: a middle-aged woman with COVID-19, enrolled during active disease.

This chain connects TRBV3-1 (or the pseudogene TRBV3-2) to TRBJ2-4; D possibly corresponds to TRBD2 (5 bases). Germline V CDR1 and CDR2: LGHDT, YNNKEL (reference sequence). This CDR3 has 15 amino acids. V gave up 0 bases and J gave up 8 bases, with 14 bases separating them. CDR3 sequence (DNA): TGTGCCAGCAGCCAAGAGAGAGGGCTTGACGACATTCAGTACTTC. Residues: CASSQERGLDDIQYF.

The rearrangement uses TRBV28 and TRBJ1-4; D gene uncertain. Between the trimmed V and J ends, which lost 6 bases and 6 bases, there was a span of 5 bases. The CDR3 contains 11 residues. The V gene's germline CDR1 is MDHEN and CDR2 SYDVKM. The CDR3 nucleotides read TGTGCCAGCAGCCAGGATGAAAAACTGTTTTTT. Translated, it gives CASSQDEKLFF.

The genes are TRBV24-1 and TRBJ2-5, with 8 positions matching TRBD1. The germline V gene encodes CDR1 KGHDR and CDR2 SFDVKD. The CDR3 loop spans 16 amino acids. The J segment lost 5 bases and the V segment lost 3 bases, leaving 10 bases of the junction unmatched. CDR3 sequence: CATSDPPYRGFETQYF. DNA for the CDR3: TGTGCCACCAGTGATCCCCCCTACAGGGGGTTTGAGACCCAGTACTTC.

This clone occurred once. The chain recombines TRBV9 with TRBJ2-3; tentative D call: TRBD1 (6 bases). This CDR3 comprises 15 residues. CDR1 is SGDLS, CDR2 YYNGEE, per germline. Trimming removed 2 bases from V and 2 bases from J, with 12 bases in between. CDR3: CASSVWTDLTDTQYF. The CDR3 DNA reads as TGTGCCAGCAGCGTTTGGACAGACCTCACAGATACGCAGTATTTT.

The chain couples TRBV11-2 to TRBJ2-5; D possibly corresponds to TRBD2 (5 bases). Germline V gene sequence: CDR1 SGHAT, CDR2 FQNNGV. This CDR3 is 14 amino acids long. Trimming cost V 6 bases and J 8 bases, with 19 bases left between them. The CDR3, as DNA: TGTGCCAGCAGTCCCTTCGGGAACATGGGAACCCAGTACTTC. This encodes CASSPFGNMGTQYF.

This chain links TRBV7-9 with TRBJ2-3; TRBD2 matches at 9 bases. From germline, CDR1 is SEHNR and CDR2 FQNEAQ (reference sequence). Germline trimming cut 5 bases from V and 3 bases from J; bases unmatched to any gene: 9. The CDR3 loop spans 16 amino acids. The CDR3 loop reads CASSPPGRGGTDTQYF. The DNA of the CDR3 is TGTGCCAGCAGCCCCCCGGGGCGGGGGGGAACAGATACGCAGTATTTT.

The rearrangement uses TRBV10-3 and TRBJ2-3; TRBD2 matches at 8 bases. The CDR3 covers 14 residues. The germline V gene encodes CDR1 ENHRY and CDR2 SYGVKD. V lost 5 bases to trimming and J lost 1 base; unmatched junction nucleotides: 2. In DNA form, the CDR3 reads TGTGCCATCAGTAATAGCGGGGGCACAGATACGCAGTATTTT. Residues: CAISNSGGTDTQYF.

The rearrangement uses TRBV21-1 and TRBJ2-7; TRBD1 is the table's D call and was not checked against the DNA. TRBV21-1 is listed as a pseudogene. CDR3 length: 15 amino acids. In DNA form, the CDR3 reads TGTGCCAGCAGCAACTGGTGTCAGTCAATATACGAGCAGTACTTC. The encoded protein is CASSNWCQSIYEQYF.

The V gene is TRBV5-1, the J gene TRBJ1-6; no firm D call. The CDR3 contains 12 residues. In germline, CDR1 is SGHRS, CDR2 YFSETQ. Trimming took 4 bases from V and 8 from J, leaving 7 bases between them. CDR3 bases: TGCGCCAGCAGCCCCTCAGATTCACCCCTCCACTTT. It is translated as CASSPSDSPLHF.

On this clone itself: The conserved phenylalanine or tryptophan normally closing the CDR3 is absent here, so this likely arose from a read error. It is unclear where the CDR3 begins or ends on the DNA, so no DNA is shown, and the CDR3 is as TCRdb lists it. J is TRBJ2-7 and V is TRBV7-9; the DNA was not compared with TRBD1, the D call given in the table. From germline, CDR1 is SEHNR and CDR2 FQNEAQ (reference sequence). The CDR3 is 9 amino acids long, termini counted. The CDR3 protein is CASSVIGVI.

This chain uses TRBV5-7 with TRBJ2-7; the D gene is possibly TRBD2 (5 bases). TRBV5-7 is an ORF for which the function is uncertain. CDR3 length: 17 amino acids. Trimming removed 4 bases from V and 9 bases from J, with 29 bases in between. The CDR3 sequence: CASSPKPGSRAPYGQYF. CDR3 sequence (DNA): TGTGCCAGCAGCCCCAAACCGGGGTCCCGAGCACCCTATGGGCAGTACTTC.

V is TRBV19 and J is TRBJ2-1, with 7 bases that match TRBD2. The CDR3 length is 17 residues. The V segment lost 7 bases and the J segment 9 bases; nucleotides outside the gene matches: 21. CDR1 LNHDA and CDR2 SQIVND come from the germline V gene (reference sequence). For the CDR3, the DNA is TGTGCCAGTAACACTTCCCCTTCGGGAGGAGTTTTATTTGAGCAGTTCTTC. Encoded protein: CASNTSPSGGVLFEQFF.

J is TRBJ1-1 and V is TRBV5-6; D ambiguous. The CDR3 contains 13 residues. CDR1 is SGHDT, CDR2 YYEEEE, per germline. Trimming cost V 4 bases and J 8 bases, with 15 bases left between them. CDR3 sequence reads: CASSLPGIREAFF. CDR3 sequence (DNA): TGTGCCAGCAGCCTTCCGGGGATCAGGGAAGCTTTCTTT.

The rearrangement joins TRBV15 to TRBJ1-1, with D possibly TRBD1 on 5 matching bases. This CDR3 comprises 14 residues. Trimming took 4 bases from V and 2 from J, leaving 11 bases between them. Per germline, CDR1 LNHNV and CDR2 YYDKDF (reference sequence). DNA for the CDR3: TGTGCCACCAGCATCGACAGAATTAACACTGAAGCTTTCTTT. It is translated as CATSIDRINTEAFF.

The V call is TRBV27, the J call TRBJ1-5, with 7 bases that match TRBD1. The CDR3 runs to 14 residues. J was trimmed by 4 bases and V by 5 bases; bases with no gene match: 5. CDR1 MNHEY and CDR2 SMNVEV come from the germline V gene (reference sequence). CDR3 DNA: TGTGCCAGCAGTCCAGGGGGTGCTAATCAGCCCCAGCATTTT. This translates into CASSPGGANQPQHF.

The sample holds one count of this clone. CDR3 loop: CASSLRPGTSGGETQYF. Here the CDR3 DNA reads TGTGCCAGCAGCTTAAGGCCGGGGACTAGCGGGGGGGAGACCCAGTACTTC. The J gene is TRBJ2-5, the V gene TRBV7-2, with 15 nucleotides matching TRBD2. Trimming cost V 2 bases and J 5 bases; bases outside gene matches: 6. Germline lookup yields CDR1 SGHTA and CDR2 FQGNSA. This CDR3 has 17 residues.

A single count supports this clone. The rearrangement uses TRBV11-3 and TRBJ2-1, with TRBD2 identical over 12 bases. V dropped 5 bases and J dropped 2; count of bases not matched to a gene: 16. The germline CDR1 and CDR2 sequences are SGHNT and YENEEA. This CDR3 is 20 amino acids long. This chain's CDR3 is CASSPREGRSSGRAYNEQFF. The CDR3 DNA sequence: TGTGCCAGCAGCCCGAGGGAGGGGCGGTCTAGCGGGAGGGCCTACAATGAGCAGTTCTTC.

CDR3 bases: TGCGCCAGCAGCCCCGGTGCAGATACGCAGTATTTT. It encodes CASSPGADTQYF. V usage is TRBV10-2 and J usage is TRBJ2-3; D remains unclear. Germline V gene lookup returns CDR1 WSHSY and CDR2 SAAADI. The CDR3 contains 12 residues. Trimming took off 6 bases at V and 4 bases at J, with 8 bases between the two ends.